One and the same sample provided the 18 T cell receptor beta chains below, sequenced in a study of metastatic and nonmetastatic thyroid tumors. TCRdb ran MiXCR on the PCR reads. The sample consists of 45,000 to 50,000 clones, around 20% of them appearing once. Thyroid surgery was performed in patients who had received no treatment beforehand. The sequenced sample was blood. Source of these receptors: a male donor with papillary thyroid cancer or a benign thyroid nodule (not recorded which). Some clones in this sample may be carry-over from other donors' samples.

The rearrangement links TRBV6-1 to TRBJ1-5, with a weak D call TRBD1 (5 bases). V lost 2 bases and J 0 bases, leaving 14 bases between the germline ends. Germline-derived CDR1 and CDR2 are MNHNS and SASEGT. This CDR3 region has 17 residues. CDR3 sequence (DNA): TGTGCCAGCAGTGAAAGGGGCAGCAGGTATAGCAATCAGCCCCAGCATTTT. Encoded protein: CASSERGSRYSNQPQHF.

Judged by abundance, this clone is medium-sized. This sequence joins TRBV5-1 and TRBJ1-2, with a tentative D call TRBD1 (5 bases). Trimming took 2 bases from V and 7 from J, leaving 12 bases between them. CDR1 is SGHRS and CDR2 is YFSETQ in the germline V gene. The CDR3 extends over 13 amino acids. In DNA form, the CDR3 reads TGCGCCAGCAGCTTAGAAGGGGACGGTGGCTACACCTTC. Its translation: CASSLEGDGGYTF.

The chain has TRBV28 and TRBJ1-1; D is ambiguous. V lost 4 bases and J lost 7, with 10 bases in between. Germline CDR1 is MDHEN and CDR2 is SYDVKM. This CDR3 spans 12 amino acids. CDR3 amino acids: CASSSQAVEAFF. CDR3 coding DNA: TGTGCCAGCAGTTCTCAAGCAGTTGAAGCTTTCTTT.

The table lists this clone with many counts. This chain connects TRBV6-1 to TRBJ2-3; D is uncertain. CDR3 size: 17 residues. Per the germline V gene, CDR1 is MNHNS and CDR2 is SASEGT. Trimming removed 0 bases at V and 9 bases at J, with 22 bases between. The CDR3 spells CASSEAGFGAVGWTQYF. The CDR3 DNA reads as TGTGCCAGCAGTGAAGCAGGGTTCGGCGCAGTTGGTTGGACGCAGTATTTT.

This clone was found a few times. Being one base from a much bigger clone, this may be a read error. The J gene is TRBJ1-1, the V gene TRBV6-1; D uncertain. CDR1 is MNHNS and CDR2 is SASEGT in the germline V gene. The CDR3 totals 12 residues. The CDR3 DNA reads TGTGCCACCCTTTCTTGGAACACTGGAGCTTTCTTT. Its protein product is CATLSWNTGAFF.

This chain's CDR3 is CASSPAVYEQYF. The CDR3, as DNA: TGCGCCAGCAGCCCCGCCGTCTACGAGCAGTACTTC. V usage is TRBV4-1 and J usage is TRBJ2-7; D call uncertain. The germline V and J ends were trimmed by 4 bases and 3 bases, with 7 bases remaining between them. Germline lookup yields CDR1 MGHRA and CDR2 YSYEKL. CDR3 length equals 12 residues.

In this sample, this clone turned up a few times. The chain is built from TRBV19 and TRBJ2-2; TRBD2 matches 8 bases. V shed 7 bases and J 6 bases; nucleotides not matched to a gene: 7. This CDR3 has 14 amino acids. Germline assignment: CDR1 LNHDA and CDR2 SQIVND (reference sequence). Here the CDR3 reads CASKGREDAGELFF. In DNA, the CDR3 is TGTGCCAGTAAGGGGCGGGAGGACGCCGGGGAGCTGTTTTTT.

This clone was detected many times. The CDR3: CASSFSLAGSYEQYF. The CDR3 DNA follows: TGTGCCAGCAGCTTTTCCCTAGCGGGGTCCTACGAGCAGTACTTC. The rearrangement joins TRBV5-5 to TRBJ2-7; 9 bases map to TRBD2. The germline CDR1 and CDR2 sequences are SGHKS and YYEKEE (reference sequence). V lost 2 bases to trimming and J lost 1 base; unmatched junction nucleotides: 4. This CDR3 is built from 15 residues.

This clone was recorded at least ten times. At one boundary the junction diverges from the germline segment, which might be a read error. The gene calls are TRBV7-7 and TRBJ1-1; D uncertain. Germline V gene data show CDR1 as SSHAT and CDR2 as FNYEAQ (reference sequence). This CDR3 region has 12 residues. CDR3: CASRLDITEAFF. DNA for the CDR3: TGTGCTAGCAGACTAGACATCACTGAAGCTTTCTTT.

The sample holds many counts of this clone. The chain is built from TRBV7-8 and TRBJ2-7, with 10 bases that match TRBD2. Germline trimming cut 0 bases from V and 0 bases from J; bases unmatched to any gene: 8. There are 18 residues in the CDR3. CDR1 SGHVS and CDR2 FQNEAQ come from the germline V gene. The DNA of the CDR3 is TGTGCCAGCAGCTTAGCGCCCAAACTAGCGGGGAACTCCTACGAGCAGTACTTC. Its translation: CASSLAPKLAGNSYEQYF.

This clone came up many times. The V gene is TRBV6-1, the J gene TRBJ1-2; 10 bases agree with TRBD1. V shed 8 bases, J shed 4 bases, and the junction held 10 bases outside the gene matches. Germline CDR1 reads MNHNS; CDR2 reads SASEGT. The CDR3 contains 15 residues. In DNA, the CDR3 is TGTGCCAGCTACTGGGACAGGGGCGCTGGCTATGGCTACACCTTC. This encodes CASYWDRGAGYGYTF.

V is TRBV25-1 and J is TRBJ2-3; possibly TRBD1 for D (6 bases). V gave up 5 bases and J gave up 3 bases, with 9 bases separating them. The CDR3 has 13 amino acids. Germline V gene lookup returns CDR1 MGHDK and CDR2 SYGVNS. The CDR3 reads CASSYRVTDTQYF. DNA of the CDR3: TGTGCCAGCAGTTACAGGGTAACAGATACGCAGTATTTT.

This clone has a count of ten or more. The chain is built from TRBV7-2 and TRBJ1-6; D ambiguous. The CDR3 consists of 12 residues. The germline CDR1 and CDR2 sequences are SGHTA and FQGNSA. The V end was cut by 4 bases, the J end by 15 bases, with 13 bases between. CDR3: CASSSSRVGLHF. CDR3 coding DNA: TGTGCCAGCAGCTCCTCGCGGGTTGGCCTCCACTTT.

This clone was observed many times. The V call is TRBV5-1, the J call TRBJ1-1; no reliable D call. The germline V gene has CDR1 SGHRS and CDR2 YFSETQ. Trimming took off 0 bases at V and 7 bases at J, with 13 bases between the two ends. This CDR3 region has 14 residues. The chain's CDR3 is CASSLEIGTGEAFF. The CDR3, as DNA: TGCGCCAGCAGCTTGGAAATCGGTACGGGTGAAGCTTTCTTT.

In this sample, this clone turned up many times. Here the CDR3 DNA reads TGTGCCTGGAGTGTATCCCCGCGGACTGAAGCTTTCTTT. Its protein product is CAWSVSPRTEAFF. The chain recombines TRBV30 with TRBJ1-1; no clear D gene. This CDR3 contains 13 residues. CDR1 is GTSNPN and CDR2 is SVGIG in the germline V gene (reference sequence). V lost 0 bases and J lost 5, with 10 bases in between.

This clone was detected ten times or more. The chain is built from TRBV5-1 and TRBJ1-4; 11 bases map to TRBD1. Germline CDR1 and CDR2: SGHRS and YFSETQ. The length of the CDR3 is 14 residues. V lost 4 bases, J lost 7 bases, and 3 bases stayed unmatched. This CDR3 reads CASSRGQGAEKLFF. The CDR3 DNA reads TGCGCCAGCAGCCGCGGACAGGGGGCTGAAAAACTGTTTTTT.

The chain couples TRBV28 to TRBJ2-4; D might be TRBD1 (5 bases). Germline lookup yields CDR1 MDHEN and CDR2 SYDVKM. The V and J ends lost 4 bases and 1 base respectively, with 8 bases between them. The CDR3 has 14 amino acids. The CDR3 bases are TGTGCCAGCAGTTCATACAGGGCCAAAAACATTCAGTACTTC. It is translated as CASSSYRAKNIQYF.

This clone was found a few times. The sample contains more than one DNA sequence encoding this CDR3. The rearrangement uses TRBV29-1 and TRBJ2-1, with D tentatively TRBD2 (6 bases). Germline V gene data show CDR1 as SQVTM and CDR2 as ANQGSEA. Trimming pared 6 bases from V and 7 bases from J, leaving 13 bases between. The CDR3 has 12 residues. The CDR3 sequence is CSVRPRGNEQFF. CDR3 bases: TGCAGCGTGCGACCCCGGGGGAATGAGCAGTTCTTC.